This T cell receptor beta chain stems from a study of human T cells and chemical hapten exposure. Regarding time point: pre-sensitization, week 0. Treatment described: therapeutic diphenylcyclopropenone sensitization with weekly scalp DPC. This clonotype appeared a few times. The germline V gene has CDR1 MDHEN and CDR2 SYDVKM. J lost 5 bases, V lost 1 base, and 4 bases had no gene match. The CDR3 spans 16 residues. In the original workflow: Samples held a median of roughly 100,000 TCRs, range roughly 20,000–750,000. One entry per CDR3 protein, called by TCRdb with MiXCR from the RACE reads. TCRdb's processing, not the authors' own work, is the source of the V and J calls. The table has 300,000 to 450,000 distinct CDR3 sequences, 5% to 6.5% seen once.

This sequence was found in a young woman with alopecia areata. Some clones in this sample may be carry-over from other donors' samples. The rearrangement links TRBV28 to TRBJ1-5; TRBD1 matches 11 bases. The specimen was whole blood, collected in connection with sensitization to the hapten diphenylcyclopropenone (DPC). The CDR3 nucleotides are TGTGCCAGCAGTTTATTAGGACAGGGGGCGCATCAGCCCCAGCATTTT. Protein: CASSLLGQGAHQPQHF.